The clone carrying this T cell receptor beta chain showed up just a few times. Its antigen is as yet unknown. The germline gives CDR1 KGHSH, CDR2 LQKENI. The CDR3 spans 14 residues. Trimming left V 2 bases short and J 8 bases short, with 13 bases between. This sample is part of a study of vaccination effects on CD4 cells after COVID-19. Findings of the study overall: Missing from the study were early post-infection timepoints, and its convalescent patients were few.

TCRdb's copy holds only in-frame clones and misses some; the assay was immunoSEQ multiplex PCR. The table lists 25,000 to 30,000 clones, 74% of them singletons, with 15% to 20% in the top ten. Expansion with viral peptide pools was applied to antigen-specific CD4+ T cells by the ViraFEST assay prior to sequencing. Following an approximately eleven-day culture, CD4+ T cells were purified. Either the BNT162b2 or mRNA-1273 vaccine was given to participants in two doses. For each well, a few million PBMC were cultured with 10 IU/ml IL-2 and about 9.9 ug/ml peptides. Half-medium exchanges with IL-2 medium took place on days 3 and 7.

Here the sequenced sample was CD4+ T cells from PBMCs cultured with HCoV-OC43 spike peptides, taken after COVID-19 vaccination. Indicated subset: HCoV-OC43 spike overlapping peptide pool stimulation. The chain combines TRBV18 with TRBJ1-5, with D perhaps matching TRBD1 (5 bases). This receptor was taken from a human donor who received a COVID-19 vaccine. In DNA, the CDR3 is TGTGCCAGCTCACCATTTCAGGGATCGGAGCCCCAGCATTTT. Its protein product is CASSPFQGSEPQHF.